A selection of T cell receptor beta chains follows, all from one sample in a study of T and B cells in COVID-19 patients. TCRdb reanalysed the multiplex PCR reads using MiXCR and keeps one entry per CDR3 protein. The sample has 13,000 or so distinct CDR3 sequences, 28% seen once. Sequenced input: blood. Source of these receptors: a human donor who had recovered from COVID-19. Both conserved end residues are part of each CDR3. A D gene is named only where the DNA matches it firmly. Clone size is stated in some rows and not others, as once, few, many or a class when expanded.

size	V	J	D	CDR3	DNA
many	TRBV27	TRBJ2-5	-	CASSLGARPSEETQYF	TGTGCCAGCAGTTTAGGAGCGCGCCCGAGCGAAGAGACCCAGTACTTC
medium-sized	TRBV6-5	TRBJ2-5	TRBD2	CASSLGLAGAGETQYF	TGTGCCAGCAGCCTGGGACTAGCGGGAGCGGGGGAGACCCAGTACTTC
-	TRBV7-6	TRBJ1-1	-	CASSFSTTANTEAFF	TGTGCCAGCAGCTTTTCCACGACAGCCAACACTGAAGCTTTCTTT
-	TRBV5-4	TRBJ1-5	TRBD1	CASSWNRGEGAQHF	TGTGCCAGCAGCTGGAACAGGGGGGAAGGGGCCCAGCATTTT
few	TRBV28	TRBJ1-4	-	CASRAREKLFF	TGTGCCAGCAGGGCCCGTGAAAAACTGTTTTTT
large	TRBV6-5	TRBJ2-7	-	CASSSGTIDEQYF	TGTGCCAGCAGCTCCGGGACCATCGACGAGCAGTACTTC
few	TRBV6-5	TRBJ1-2	TRBD1	CASSYRDRGYGYTF	TGTGCCAGCAGTTATCGTGACAGGGGTTATGGCTACACCTTC
few	TRBV12-3/TRBV12-4	TRBJ1-2	-	CASTISGEFGYTF	TGTGCCAGCACCATTTCAGGGGAATTCGGCTACACCTTC
medium-sized	TRBV6-6	TRBJ1-3	-	CAIQTSGNTIYF	TGTGCCATCCAAACATCTGGAAACACCATATATTTT
-	TRBV20-1	TRBJ2-3	-	CSARDRPNTDTQYF	TGCAGTGCTAGAGACCGACCCAACACAGATACGCAGTATTTT
-	TRBV5-4	TRBJ2-7	-	CASSLFSGDPYEQYF	TGTGCCAGCAGCTTGTTCAGCGGAGATCCCTACGAGCAGTACTTC
-	TRBV19	TRBJ1-5	TRBD1	CASNEQGRPWGNQPQHF	TGTGCCAGTAACGAACAGGGGCGGCCTTGGGGCAATCAGCCCCAGCATTTT
few	TRBV30	TRBJ2-1	-	CAWSPPGLRYEQFF	TGTGCCTGGAGTCCCCCGGGCCTTAGGTATGAGCAGTTCTTC
-	TRBV5-1	TRBJ2-7	-	CASSLGVGQATGEQYF	TGCGCCAGCAGCTTGGGGGTGGGGCAGGCAACGGGCGAGCAGTACTTC
-	TRBV7-2	TRBJ2-4	TRBD2	CASSSGRVGLENIQYF	TGTGCCAGCAGCTCTGGGAGGGTTGGTTTGGAAAACATTCAGTACTTC
-	TRBV20-1	TRBJ2-2	-	CSARPLGGLGELFF	TGCAGTGCTAGACCCCTTGGGGGCCTCGGGGAGCTGTTTTTT
-	TRBV12-3/TRBV12-4	TRBJ1-1	TRBD1	CASSTGGAVTEAFF	TGTGCCAGCAGCACAGGGGGCGCGGTCACTGAAGCTTTCTTT
medium-sized	TRBV19	TRBJ2-4	-	CASSLVSRFDKNIQYF	TGTGCCAGTAGTCTCGTCTCCAGGTTTGACAAAAACATTCAGTACTTC
medium-sized	TRBV29-1	TRBJ2-7	-	CSVRGGQASYEQYF	TGCAGCGTTCGGGGTGGGCAGGCATCCTACGAGCAGTACTTC
-	TRBV20-1	TRBJ1-5	TRBD1	CSATTGTGDQPQHF	TGCAGTGCTACTACCGGGACAGGGGATCAGCCCCAGCATTTT
many	TRBV18	TRBJ2-3	TRBD2	CASSPPSGSRADTQYF	TGTGCCAGCTCACCCCCTAGCGGGAGCCGCGCAGATACGCAGTATTTT
many	TRBV18	TRBJ2-5	-	CASKTGASGETQYF	TGTGCCAGCAAAACGGGGGCTTCAGGGGAGACCCAGTACTTC
medium-sized	TRBV19	TRBJ1-1	-	CASSIFLGTNTEAFF	TGTGCCAGTAGTATCTTTCTGGGGACCAACACTGAAGCTTTCTTT
few	TRBV27	TRBJ2-7	TRBD1	CASTLGQARYEQYF	TGTGCCAGCACACTAGGACAGGCTCGGTACGAGCAGTACTTC
medium-sized	TRBV11-1	TRBJ1-2	-	CASSLGASYGYTF	TGTGCCAGCAGCTTAGGTGCTTCCTATGGCTACACCTTC
once	TRBV19	TRBJ2-1	TRBD2	CASSPGTSGVSYNEQFF	TGTGCCAGTAGTCCCGGGACTAGCGGGGTCTCCTACAATGAGCAGTTCTTC
-	TRBV20-1	TRBJ2-3	TRBD2	CSVRLAGEGTQYF	TGCAGTGTTCGGCTAGCGGGTGAAGGAACGCAGTATTTT
large	TRBV19	TRBJ2-3	-	CASSSGRHDTQYF	TGTGCCAGTAGTTCGGGCCGGCACGATACGCAGTATTTT
-	TRBV20-1	TRBJ2-1	-	CSASSGLSGRRLDNEQFF	TGCAGTGCTAGTAGCGGTCTGTCGGGGCGACGGCTCGACAATGAGCAGTTCTTC
-	TRBV18	TRBJ2-7	-	CASSPGGINYEQYF	TGTGCCAGCTCCCCAGGGGGGATAAACTACGAGCAGTACTTC
many	TRBV10-3	TRBJ2-1	TRBD2	CAISSLAGDNEQFF	TGTGCCATCAGCTCCCTAGCGGGGGACAATGAGCAGTTCTTC
many	TRBV5-4	TRBJ1-2	-	CASSLGGNYGYTF	TGTGCCAGCAGCCTGGGGGGGAACTATGGCTACACCTTC
few	TRBV5-1	TRBJ1-6	TRBD1	CASTPDRGYNSPLHF	TGCGCCAGCACCCCGGACAGGGGGTATAATTCACCCCTCCACTTT
-	TRBV6-7	TRBJ2-3	-	CVSSEARGLRADTQYF	TGTGTTAGCAGTGAAGCTCGGGGGCTAAGAGCAGATACGCAGTATTTT
medium-sized	TRBV27	TRBJ2-7	TRBD1	CASSWTGGPGEQYF	TGTGCCAGCAGCTGGACAGGTGGGCCAGGCGAGCAGTACTTC
many	TRBV18	TRBJ2-2	-	CASSPYTGELFF	TGTGCCAGCTCACCCTACACCGGGGAGCTGTTTTTT
medium-sized	TRBV27	TRBJ2-6	-	CASKGGGTGANVLTF	TGTGCCAGCAAAGGGGGGGGGACTGGGGCCAACGTCCTGACTTTC
many	TRBV18	TRBJ1-2	-	CASSPQADSVYGYTF	TGTGCCAGCTCCCCCCAGGCGGACAGTGTTTATGGCTACACCTTC
few	TRBV10-3	TRBJ2-7	-	CAISRREQTYEQYF	TGTGCCATCAGTCGCCGGGAGCAAACCTACGAGCAGTACTTC
medium-sized	TRBV6-1	TRBJ2-1	TRBD1	CASRDPGQGRNNEQFF	TGTGCCAGCAGAGACCCGGGACAGGGGAGGAACAATGAGCAGTTCTTC
many	TRBV12-3/TRBV12-4	TRBJ2-7	-	CASSSGALGYEQYF	TGTGCCAGCAGCTCGGGGGCCCTAGGTTACGAGCAGTACTTC
medium-sized	TRBV30	TRBJ2-1	-	CAWSAGNEQFF	TGTGCCTGGAGTGCCGGGAATGAGCAGTTCTTC
few	TRBV6-4	TRBJ1-6	-	CASSPRETGSPLHF	TGTGCCAGCAGCCCCAGGGAGACTGGTTCACCCCTCCACTTT
-	TRBV27	TRBJ1-1	TRBD1	CASSRDRGWDTEAFF	TGTGCCAGCAGTCGGGACAGGGGATGGGACACTGAAGCTTTCTTT
-	TRBV18	TRBJ2-7	TRBD1	CASSQDNRGREQYF	TGTGCCAGCAGCCAAGATAACAGGGGGCGAGAGCAGTACTTC
medium-sized	TRBV30	TRBJ2-1	-	CAWSREAVDEQFF	TGTGCCTGGAGTAGAGAGGCGGTCGATGAGCAGTTCTTC
medium-sized	TRBV6-5	TRBJ1-6	-	CASRSADSPLHF	TGTGCCAGCCGATCCGCAGATTCACCCCTCCACTTT
-	TRBV5-6	TRBJ1-1	-	CASSLSRPTGNTEAFF	TGTGCCAGCAGCTTAAGTAGACCCACAGGGAACACTGAAGCTTTCTTT
many	TRBV6-6	TRBJ2-1	TRBD1	CASRGGRDRVDNEQFF	TGTGCCAGCAGGGGGGGGCGGGACAGGGTAGACAATGAGCAGTTCTTC
-	TRBV7-9	TRBJ1-5	-	CASSYGGSYQPQHF	TGTGCCAGCAGCTACGGTGGGTCCTATCAGCCCCAGCATTTT
few	TRBV28	TRBJ2-5	-	CASSGPRGGRETQYF	TGTGCCAGCAGTGGCCCCCGAGGGGGGCGGGAGACCCAGTACTTC
many	TRBV5-5	TRBJ1-4	TRBD1	CASSGPGQGLATNEKLFF	TGTGCCAGCAGCGGACCGGGACAGGGGCTTGCAACTAATGAAAAACTGTTTTTT